A selection of T cell receptor beta chains follows, all from one sample in a study of shared clonotypes between healthy human individuals. Produced via immunoSEQ multiplex PCR; TCRdb's table is partial and in-frame only. The table shows fewer than 650,000 clones, with around 81% occurring only once. What was sequenced was PBMCs. The receptors were sampled from a woman between 40 and 55 years old in good health. Some clones in this sample may be carry-over from other donors' samples. Both conserved end residues are part of each CDR3. The D gene is left open where the match is weak. Clone size, where shown, is once, few, many, or a class for clones that have expanded.

cdr3_aa v_call d_call clone_size
CASSLSLTGELFF TRBV7-9 NA few
CAISTRTSGSYEQYF TRBV10-3 TRBD2 few
CASSPNRGLGTEAFF TRBV6-5 TRBD1 NA
CASSESGVKNTEAFF TRBV25-1 NA NA
CASSTTGVAEKLFF TRBV19 TRBD1 NA
CASSRDGTGDNEQFF TRBV5-5 TRBD1 NA
CATSRGPTFSEKLFF TRBV15 NA NA
CASSQDWWNTEAFF TRBV4-1 NA NA
CASSLFRGGATGELFF TRBV27 NA NA
CASLDPRIGELFF TRBV18 NA many
CASSRTASGTEGDEQFF TRBV25-1 TRBD2 NA
CASSPPQGGEQFF TRBV18 NA NA
CASSLRDRTFYTIYF TRBV19 NA few
CASSVSRQPAGNTIYF TRBV2 NA many
CASSVGSGSSTDTQYF TRBV9 NA NA
CSVAGFDEQYF TRBV29-1 NA NA
CASSLRGWSNQPQHF TRBV28 NA NA
CASSESSDNEQFF TRBV6-4 NA NA
CAWSVRRTDTQYF TRBV30 NA NA
CASSLAPAGDTGELFF TRBV5-1 NA few
CASQVRDSYFSGANVMTF TRBV28 TRBD1 NA
CAISLGEANTGELFF TRBV10-3 NA once
CASSFGGEVSYEQYF TRBV28 NA NA
CASSVGTGDTDTQYF TRBV10-1 TRBD1 many
CASSLFLAGAYQETQYF TRBV11-2 TRBD2 NA
CASSLDSGELFF TRBV5-4 NA few
CASSLGHIYSGGYEQFF TRBV5-1 NA NA
CASSRGGVGYTF TRBV11-1 NA once
CASSLEGIPGNEQFF TRBV5-1 NA NA
CASSQTGWGQPQHF TRBV7-2 TRBD1 NA
CASSSGTSGRYTDTQYF TRBV5-6 TRBD2 few
CASSLYGTSGTDTQYF TRBV7-6 TRBD2 NA
CASSIADSAYEQYF TRBV19 NA NA
CASSWDRNTEAFF TRBV14 TRBD1 NA
CASSQTLGAGANVLTF TRBV7-9 NA NA